This TCR beta chain was obtained from a study of shared clonotypes between healthy human individuals. V shed 2 bases, J shed 5 bases, and the junction held 9 bases outside the gene matches. The CDR3 has 17 amino acids. Germline CDR1 SGHTA, CDR2 FQGNSA. Sequencing used immunoSEQ multiplex PCR; TCRdb keeps in-frame clones, though not all of them. The sample lists 950,000 to 1,100,000 clones; approximately 68% were seen once. This receptor was obtained from a man aged 18 to 29 in good health. J is TRBJ2-4 and V is TRBV7-2; the match to TRBD2 covers 10 bases. Material: memory CD4+ T cells sorted from blood. Subset meaning: CD45RA-negative fraction. CDR3 sequence (DNA): TGTGCCAGCAGCTTATGGGCTAGCGGGAGATACGAAAACATTCAGTACTTC. The encoded protein is CASSLWASGRYENIQYF.